The entry below describes one TCR beta chain. Its antigen is unknown. V lost 7 bases and J 3 bases, leaving 13 bases between the germline ends. Germline V gives CDR1 DFQATT, CDR2 SNEGSKA (reference sequence). The CDR3 runs 13 residues. This entry is derived from a study of identical twins. One entry per CDR3 protein results from TCRdb running MiXCR on the 5' RACE reads. The repertoire includes approximately 500,000 distinct CDR3 sequences, 20% to 25% of them detected once, and roughly 2.8% sits in the top ten. General study results and limits: The study drew conclusions from cross-sectional statistical analysis, not from following the same donors.

These data were also filed under a second study, of T cells expressing NK-cell markers. As reported in that work: Among eight sequenced donors, seven carried HCMV seropositivity while one was seronegative.

The rearrangement links TRBV20-1 to TRBJ1-5; D might be TRBD1 (6 bases). The sequence derives from a woman aged 18-29 years in good health. The sequencing input was CD4+ T cells sorted from blood. CDR3 loop: CSVGGDNNQPQHF. The CDR3 bases are TGCAGTGTGGGGGGGGACAACAATCAGCCCCAGCATTTT.